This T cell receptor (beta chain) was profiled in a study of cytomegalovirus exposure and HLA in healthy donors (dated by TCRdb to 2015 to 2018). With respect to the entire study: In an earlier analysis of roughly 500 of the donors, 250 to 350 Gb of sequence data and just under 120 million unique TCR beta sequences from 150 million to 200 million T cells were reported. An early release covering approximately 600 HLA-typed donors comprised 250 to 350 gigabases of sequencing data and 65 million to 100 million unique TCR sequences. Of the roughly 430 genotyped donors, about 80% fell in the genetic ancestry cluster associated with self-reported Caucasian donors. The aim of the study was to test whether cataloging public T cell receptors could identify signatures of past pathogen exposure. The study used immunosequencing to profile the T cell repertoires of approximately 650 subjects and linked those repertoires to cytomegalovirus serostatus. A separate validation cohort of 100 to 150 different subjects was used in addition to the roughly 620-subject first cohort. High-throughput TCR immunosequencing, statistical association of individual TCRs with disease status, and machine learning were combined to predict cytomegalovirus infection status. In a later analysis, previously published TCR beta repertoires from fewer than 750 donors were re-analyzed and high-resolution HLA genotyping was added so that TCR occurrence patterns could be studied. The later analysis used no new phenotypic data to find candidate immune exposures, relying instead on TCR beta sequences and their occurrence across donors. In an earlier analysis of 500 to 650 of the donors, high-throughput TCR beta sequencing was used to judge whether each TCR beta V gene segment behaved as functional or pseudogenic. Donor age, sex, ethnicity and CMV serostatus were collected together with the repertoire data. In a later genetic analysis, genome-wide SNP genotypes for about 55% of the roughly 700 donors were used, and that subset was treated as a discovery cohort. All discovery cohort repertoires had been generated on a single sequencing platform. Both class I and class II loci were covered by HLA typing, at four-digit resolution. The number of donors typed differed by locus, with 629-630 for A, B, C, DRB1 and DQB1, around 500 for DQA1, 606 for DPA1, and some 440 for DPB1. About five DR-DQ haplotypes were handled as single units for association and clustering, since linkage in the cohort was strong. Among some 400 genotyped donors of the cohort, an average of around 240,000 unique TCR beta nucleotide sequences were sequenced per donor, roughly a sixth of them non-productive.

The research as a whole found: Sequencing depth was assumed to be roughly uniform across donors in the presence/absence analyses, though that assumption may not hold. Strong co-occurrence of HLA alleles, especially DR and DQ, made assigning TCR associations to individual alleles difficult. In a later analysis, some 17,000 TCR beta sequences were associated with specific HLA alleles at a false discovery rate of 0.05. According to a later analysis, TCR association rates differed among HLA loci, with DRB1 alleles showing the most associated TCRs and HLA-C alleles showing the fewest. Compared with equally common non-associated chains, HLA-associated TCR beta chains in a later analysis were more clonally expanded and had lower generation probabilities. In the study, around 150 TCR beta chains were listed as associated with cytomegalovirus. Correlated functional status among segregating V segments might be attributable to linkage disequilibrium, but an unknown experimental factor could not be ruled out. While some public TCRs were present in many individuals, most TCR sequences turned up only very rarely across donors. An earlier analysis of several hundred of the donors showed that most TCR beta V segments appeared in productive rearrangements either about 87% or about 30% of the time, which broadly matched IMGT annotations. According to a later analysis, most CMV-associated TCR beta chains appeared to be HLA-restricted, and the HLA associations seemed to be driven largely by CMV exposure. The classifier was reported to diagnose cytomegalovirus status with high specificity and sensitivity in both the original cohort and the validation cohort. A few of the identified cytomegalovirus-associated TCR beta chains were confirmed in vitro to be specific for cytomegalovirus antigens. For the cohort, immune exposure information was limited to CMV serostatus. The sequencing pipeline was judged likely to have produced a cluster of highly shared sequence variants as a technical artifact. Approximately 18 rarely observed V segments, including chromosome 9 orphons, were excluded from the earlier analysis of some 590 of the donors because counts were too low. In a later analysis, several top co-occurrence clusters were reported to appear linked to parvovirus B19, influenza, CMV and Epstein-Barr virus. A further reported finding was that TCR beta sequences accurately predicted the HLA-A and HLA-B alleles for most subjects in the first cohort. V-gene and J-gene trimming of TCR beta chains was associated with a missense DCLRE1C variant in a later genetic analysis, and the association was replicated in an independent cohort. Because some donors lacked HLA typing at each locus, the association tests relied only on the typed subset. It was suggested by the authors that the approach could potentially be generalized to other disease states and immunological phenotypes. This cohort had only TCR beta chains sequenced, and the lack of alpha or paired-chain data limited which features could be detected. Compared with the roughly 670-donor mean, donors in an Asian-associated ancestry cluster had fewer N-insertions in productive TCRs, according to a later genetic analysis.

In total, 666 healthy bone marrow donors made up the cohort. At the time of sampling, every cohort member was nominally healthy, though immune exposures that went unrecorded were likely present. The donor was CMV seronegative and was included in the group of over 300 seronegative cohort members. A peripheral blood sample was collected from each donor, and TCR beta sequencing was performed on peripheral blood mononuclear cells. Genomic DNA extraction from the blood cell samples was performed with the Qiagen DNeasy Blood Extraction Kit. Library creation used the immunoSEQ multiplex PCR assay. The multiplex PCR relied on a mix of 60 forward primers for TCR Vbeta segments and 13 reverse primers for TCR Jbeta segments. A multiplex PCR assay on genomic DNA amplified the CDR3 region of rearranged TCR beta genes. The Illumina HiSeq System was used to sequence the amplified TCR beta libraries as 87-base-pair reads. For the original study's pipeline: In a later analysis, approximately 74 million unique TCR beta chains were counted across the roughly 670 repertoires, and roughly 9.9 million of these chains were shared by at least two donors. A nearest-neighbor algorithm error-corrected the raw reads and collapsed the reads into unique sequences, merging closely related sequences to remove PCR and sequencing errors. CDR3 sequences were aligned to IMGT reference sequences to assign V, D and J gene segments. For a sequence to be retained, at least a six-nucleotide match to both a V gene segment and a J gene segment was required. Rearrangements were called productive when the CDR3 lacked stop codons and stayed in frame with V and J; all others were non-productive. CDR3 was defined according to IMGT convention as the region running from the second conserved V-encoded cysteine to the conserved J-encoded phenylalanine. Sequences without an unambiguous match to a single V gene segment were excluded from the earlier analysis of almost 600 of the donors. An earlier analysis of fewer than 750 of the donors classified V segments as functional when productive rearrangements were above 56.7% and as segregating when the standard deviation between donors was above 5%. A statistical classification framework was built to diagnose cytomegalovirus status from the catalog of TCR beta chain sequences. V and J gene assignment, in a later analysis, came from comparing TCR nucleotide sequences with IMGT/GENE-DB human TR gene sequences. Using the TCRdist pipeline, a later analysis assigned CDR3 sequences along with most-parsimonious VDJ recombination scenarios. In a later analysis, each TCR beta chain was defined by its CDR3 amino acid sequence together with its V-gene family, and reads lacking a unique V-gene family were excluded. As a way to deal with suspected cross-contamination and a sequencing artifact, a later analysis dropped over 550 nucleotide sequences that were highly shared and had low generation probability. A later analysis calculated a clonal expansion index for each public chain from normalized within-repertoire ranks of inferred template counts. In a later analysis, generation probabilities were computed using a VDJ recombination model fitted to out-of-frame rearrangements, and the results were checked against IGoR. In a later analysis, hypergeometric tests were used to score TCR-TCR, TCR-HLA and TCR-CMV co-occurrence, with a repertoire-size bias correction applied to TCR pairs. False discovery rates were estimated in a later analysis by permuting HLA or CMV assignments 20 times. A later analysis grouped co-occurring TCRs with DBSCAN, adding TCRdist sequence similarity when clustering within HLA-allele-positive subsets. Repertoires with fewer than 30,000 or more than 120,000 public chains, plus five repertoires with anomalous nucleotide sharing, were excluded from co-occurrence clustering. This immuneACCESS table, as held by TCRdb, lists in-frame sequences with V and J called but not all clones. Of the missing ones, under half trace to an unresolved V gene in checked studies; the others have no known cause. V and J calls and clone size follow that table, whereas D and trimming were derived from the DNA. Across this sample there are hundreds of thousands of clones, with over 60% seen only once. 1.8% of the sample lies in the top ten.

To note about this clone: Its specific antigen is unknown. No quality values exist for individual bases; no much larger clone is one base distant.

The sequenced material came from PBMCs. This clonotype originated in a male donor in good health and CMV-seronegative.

The nucleotides read TGTGCCAGCAGTTTATTCGTCCCGGGACAGGGATCAGGCACTGAAGCTTTCTTT. Protein translation: CASSLFVPGQGSGTEAFF. The chain is made from TRBV27 and TRBJ1-1; TRBD1 lines up with 9 middle nucleotides. Trimming leaves V shorter by 1 base and J shorter by 4 bases, with the junction holding 13 bases beyond the gene matches. From the cysteine up to the phenylalanine, the CDR3 has a length of 18 residues. Left in the record is the CDR3 DNA by itself, 54 bases read in frame from the first base. CDR1 and CDR2, per the germline V gene (reference sequence), are MNHEY and SMNVEV.